This T cell receptor beta chain derives from a study of control samples from healthy donors and cancer patients. The CDR3 has 15 amino acids. Trimming removed 0 bases from V and 7 bases from J, with 14 bases in between. The germline gives CDR1 SGHRS, CDR2 YFSETQ. Assay used: immunoSEQ multiplex PCR; TCRdb lists only in-frame clones, some missing. This sample has about 84,000 clones, with around 84% found just once. The material sequenced was PBMCs. The receptor's source is a man between 60 and 70 years old with head and neck cancer. This chain links TRBV5-1 with TRBJ1-3, with TRBD1 as a possible D gene (5 bases). This CDR3 is CASSLGGRALNTIYF. The CDR3 DNA reads as TGCGCCAGCAGCTTGGGAGGCAGGGCCTTGAACACCATATATTTT.